The T cell receptor beta chain under discussion was sequenced for a study of T cells in narcolepsy. At the level of the study: Healthy controls were enrolled alongside patients with narcolepsy type 1 or type 2. Study-wide results and limits: Healthy controls reportedly lacked the autoreactive clonotypes serially found in patients' blood. Same-patient CSF and blood CD4+ T cell clonotypes included HCRT-specific and TRIB2-specific autoreactive ones. In some patient and control memory CD4+ samples, autoreactive clones were absent.

With regard to this clone: Its target is unknown.

Assay: immunoSEQ multiplex PCR; the TCRdb copy retains only in-frame clones and omits some. Of 34,000 or so clones listed, 60% to 85% are singletons. This sequence was found in a human donor in good health. Sequencing was done on a sample of memory (CD45RA-) CD4+ T cells from blood.

The CDR3 protein is CASRQIYGGYTF. As DNA, the CDR3 is TGTGCCAGCAGACAGATTTATGGAGGCTACACCTTC. The chain recombines TRBV2 with TRBJ1-2; no clear D. Germline lookup yields CDR1 SNHLY and CDR2 FYNNEI. The CDR3 is made up of 12 amino acids. Trimming removed 6 bases at V and 8 bases at J, with 13 bases between.